Below, 29 T cell receptor beta chains from the same sample are listed, as sequenced in a study of blood T cell repertoires in COVID-19. TCRdb keeps only in-frame clones here, not all; method: immunoSEQ multiplex PCR. Among around 67,000 clones listed, about three quarters were seen once. The sequenced sample was peripheral blood. Source of these receptors: a woman between 70 and 85 years old with acute or convalescent COVID-19.

This chain links TRBV5-6 with TRBJ1-3; 9 bases map to TRBD1. Germline-derived CDR1 and CDR2 are SGHDT and YYEEEE. Losses at the gene ends were 1 base for V and 4 bases for J; bases not matched to a gene: 15. This CDR3 is built from 19 residues. This CDR3 reads CASSLLIRDREVGGNTIYF. The CDR3 nucleotides are TGTGCCAGCAGCTTGCTAATCCGGGACAGGGAAGTGGGCGGAAACACCATATATTTT.

The V gene is TRBV7-2, the J gene TRBJ2-5; D possibly corresponds to TRBD1 (7 bases). The V gene lost 4 bases and the J gene lost 5 bases, with 17 bases spanning the gap. The CDR3 is 15 residues long. Germline CDR1 SGHTA, CDR2 FQGNSA. The CDR3 spells CASSSRQGGSETQYF. For the CDR3, the DNA is TGTGCCAGCAGCTCCCGACAGGGAGGATCGGAGACCCAGTACTTC.

The CDR3 DNA reads TGCGCCAGCAGCCCTAGTCGGGGGAACACTGAAGCTTTCTTT. This codes for CASSPSRGNTEAFF. The V call is TRBV5-1, the J call TRBJ1-1; D uncertain. CDR1 and CDR2 (germline): SGHRS, YFSETQ. This CDR3 region has 14 residues. The V and J ends lost 4 bases and 1 base respectively, with 11 bases between them.

This chain links TRBV19 with TRBJ1-6, with TRBD1 identical over 8 bases. Germline loops: CDR1 LNHDA, CDR2 SQIVND (reference sequence). This CDR3 is 14 amino acids long. V trimming: 5 bases; J trimming: 10 bases; junction bases outside the gene matches: 7. CDR3 coding DNA: TGTGCCAGTAGTCGGACAGGGTGGGAATCACCCCTCCACTTT. Translation gives CASSRTGWESPLHF.

The table lists this clone with a few counts. This chain connects TRBV12-3 or TRBV12-4 to TRBJ2-1, with D possibly being TRBD2 (6 bases). With 8 bases removed from V and 5 bases from J, the gap between germline ends came to 13 bases. There are 13 residues in the CDR3. The CDR3 protein is CASRGGQDNEQFF. In DNA form, the CDR3 reads TGTGCCAGCCGGGGAGGCCAGGACAATGAGCAGTTCTTC.

The chain employs TRBV3-1 (or the pseudogene TRBV3-2) and TRBJ2-5; 10 bases align to TRBD2. The junction had 10 bases not matched to a gene; V was cut back by 1 base and J by 5 bases. From germline, CDR1 is LGHDT and CDR2 YNNKEL (reference sequence). CDR3 length equals 17 residues. CDR3 region: CASSQGRSGRARETQYF. DNA for the CDR3: TGTGCCAGCAGCCAAGGTCGAAGCGGGAGGGCCAGGGAGACCCAGTACTTC.

V is TRBV15 and J is TRBJ1-5; 8 bases line up with TRBD1. This CDR3 has 15 residues. V was pared by 4 bases and J by 15 bases, with 17 bases of the junction left unmatched. CDR1 is LNHNV, CDR2 YYDKDF, per germline (reference sequence). The CDR3 bases are TGTGCCACCAGCAATTCCCGGACAGGGATGATAAATAGGCATTTT. Protein sequence: CATSNSRTGMINRHF.

V gene TRBV24-1 combines with J gene TRBJ1-1; D remains ambiguous. V was cut by 7 bases and J by 3 bases, with 8 bases left in between. This CDR3 comprises 12 residues. CDR1 and CDR2 (germline): KGHDR, SFDVKD. CDR3 region: CATRDQDTEAFF. The CDR3 nucleotides read TGTGCCACCAGGGATCAGGACACTGAAGCTTTCTTT.

The chain is built from TRBV6-1 and TRBJ1-2, with D possibly being TRBD1 (5 bases). V was pared by 2 bases and J by 4 bases, with 14 bases between. The CDR3 extends over 15 amino acids. CDR1 is MNHNS, CDR2 SASEGT, per germline. CDR3 coding DNA: TGTGCCAGCAGTGAACCAGGGCGCTTCTCCTATGGCTACACCTTC. Encoded protein: CASSEPGRFSYGYTF.

This clone was counted only a few times. The chain carries TRBV6-5 and TRBJ1-6, with D tentatively TRBD1 (5 bases). V was pared by 5 bases and J by 7 bases, with 15 bases between. The CDR3 spans 15 residues. Germline-derived CDR1 and CDR2 are MNHEY and SVGAGI. The CDR3 loop is CASSRRGTLNSPLHF. CDR3 in DNA: TGTGCCAGCAGTCGACGTGGGACTTTGAATTCACCCCTCCACTTT.

The chain uses TRBV10-3 and TRBJ2-3, with TRBD1 matching 8 bases. The germline V gene has CDR1 ENHRY and CDR2 SYGVKD. CDR3 size: 15 residues. The V gene end was trimmed by 5 bases and the J gene end by 4 bases; junction bases not matched to a gene: 8. The CDR3 bases are TGTGCCATCAGTAAAGGAAGACAGGGGCCAGATACGCAGTATTTT. It translates to CAISKGRQGPDTQYF.

The chain recombines TRBV6-5 with TRBJ1-1; D remains unclear. CDR1 is MNHEY, CDR2 SVGAGI, per germline. V lost 6 bases and J 1 base, leaving 12 bases between the germline ends. The CDR3 consists of 14 residues. CDR3 coding DNA: TGTGCCAGCAGCCCCGATCTATGGAACACTGAAGCTTTCTTT. It specifies CASSPDLWNTEAFF.

The chain employs TRBV20-1 and TRBJ2-7; tentatively, D is TRBD1 (6 bases). Looked up from germline, CDR1 is DFQATT and CDR2 is SNEGSKA (reference sequence). V was cut by 3 bases and J by 3 bases, with 6 bases left in between. The CDR3 length is 11 residues. The CDR3 reads CSARGHYEQYF. The CDR3 region has the DNA TGCAGTGCTAGGGGACACTACGAGCAGTACTTC.

This clone was detected only once. The J gene is TRBJ2-1, the V gene TRBV7-7, with 8 bases identical to TRBD2. V gave up 1 base and J gave up 5 bases; unmatched junction bases: 4. The CDR3 extends over 15 amino acids. Germline lookup yields CDR1 SSHAT and CDR2 FNYEAQ (reference sequence). CDR3 DNA sequence: TGTGCCAGCAGCTTAGAACTAGCGGAAAACAATGAGCAGTTCTTC. Its protein product is CASSLELAENNEQFF.

The chain uses TRBV11-2 and TRBJ2-1, with a weak D call TRBD2 (5 bases). This CDR3 has 14 amino acids. CDR1 is SGHAT, CDR2 FQNNGV, per germline. Trimming pared 0 bases from V and 9 bases from J, leaving 12 bases between. CDR3 DNA: TGTGCCAGCAGCTTAGACGGGCTCCGGGGTGAGCAGTTCTTC. It is translated as CASSLDGLRGEQFF.

This chain connects TRBV9 to TRBJ2-3; a weak D match, TRBD2 (5 bases). Trimming pared 5 bases from V and 2 bases from J, leaving 18 bases between. The length of the CDR3 is 16 residues. In germline, CDR1 is SGDLS, CDR2 YYNGEE. CDR3 protein: CASSEPSGMFTDTQYF. CDR3 nucleotides: TGTGCCAGCAGTGAGCCCTCGGGGATGTTCACAGATACGCAGTATTTT. Together with reference TRBV9 and TRBJ2-3, the CDR3 gives the full variable domain: DSGVTQTPKHLITATGQRVTLRCSPRSGDLSVYWYQQSLDQGLQFLIQYYNGEERAKGNILERFSAQQFPDLHSELNLSSLELGDSALYFCASSEPSGMFTDTQYFGPGTRLTVL.

CDR3 nucleotides: TGTGCCAGCAGTTACTCGCGCGGGACAGGCAATCAGCCCCAGCATTTT. Its protein is CASSYSRGTGNQPQHF. V usage is TRBV6-6 and J usage is TRBJ1-5, with 7 positions matching TRBD1. The trim removed 0 bases at V and 2 bases at J, leaving 4 bases unmatched. This CDR3 comprises 16 residues. The germline V gene has CDR1 MNHNY and CDR2 SVGAGI (reference sequence).

CDR3 loop: CATSREGGSSYNEQFF. In DNA form, the CDR3 reads TGTGCCACCAGCAGAGAAGGTGGGAGCTCCTACAATGAGCAGTTCTTC. V is TRBV15 and J is TRBJ2-1; tentative D call: TRBD2 (5 bases). Per germline, CDR1 LNHNV and CDR2 YYDKDF (reference sequence). This CDR3 has 16 residues. V was pared by 0 bases and J by 0 bases, with 9 bases between.

V is TRBV19 and J is TRBJ1-3; TRBD1 agrees at 8 bases. V was clipped by 6 bases and J by 4 bases; unmatched bases: 11. This CDR3 region has 16 residues. From germline, CDR1 is LNHDA and CDR2 SQIVND (reference sequence). The CDR3 DNA reads TGTGCCAGTAGCCTGAACAGGGGGATGTCAGGAAACACCATATATTTT. Protein sequence: CASSLNRGMSGNTIYF.

This clone was observed a few times. The genes are TRBV7-2 and TRBJ2-7; the match to TRBD1 covers 8 bases. This CDR3 is built from 15 residues. Germline assignment: CDR1 SGHTA and CDR2 FQGNSA. The V and J ends lost 3 bases and 0 bases, in that order; junction bases with no gene match: 4. The CDR3 nucleotides are TGTGCCAGCAGCTTGCGGACAGGGACCTCCTACGAGCAGTACTTC. Translated: CASSLRTGTSYEQYF.

CDR3 in amino acids: CSVSRAGTGELFF. The CDR3 bases are TGCAGCGTTAGCAGGGCAGGGACCGGGGAGCTGTTTTTT. This chain uses TRBV29-1 with TRBJ2-2; TRBD1 is a possible D gene (5 bases). Germline V gives CDR1 SQVTM, CDR2 ANQGSEA. This CDR3 is 13 amino acids long. V lost 5 bases and J lost 5, with 12 bases in between.

The V and J genes are TRBV7-9 and TRBJ2-7; 7 positions agree with TRBD1. This CDR3 comprises 14 residues. V gave up 5 bases and J gave up 5 bases; unmatched junction bases: 9. Looked up from germline, CDR1 is SEHNR and CDR2 is FQNEAQ (reference sequence). CDR3 sequence (DNA): TGTGCCAGCAGCACACCGGGACAGTCCCACGAGCAGTACTTC. Translated: CASSTPGQSHEQYF.

This sequence joins TRBV2 and TRBJ1-2; 8 nucleotides line up with TRBD1. The CDR3 is 14 amino acids. The trim removed 7 bases at V and 6 bases at J, leaving 10 bases unmatched. From germline, CDR1 is SNHLY and CDR2 FYNNEI. The CDR3 loop is CASIRTQGGDGYTF. Written as DNA, the CDR3 is TGTGCCAGCATCAGAACACAGGGGGGAGATGGCTACACCTTC.

V is TRBV7-2 and J is TRBJ2-1; D possibly corresponds to TRBD1 (5 bases). This CDR3 region has 14 residues. The V gene lost 5 bases and the J gene lost 5 bases, with 13 bases spanning the gap. Germline V CDR1 and CDR2: SGHTA, FQGNSA. The CDR3 DNA is TGTGCCAGCAGCCCGCGGACATCTAACAATGAGCAGTTCTTC. Its translation is CASSPRTSNNEQFF. The variable domain in full, completed from reference TRBV7-2 and TRBJ2-1, reads GAGVSQSPSNKVTEKGKDVELRCDPISGHTALYWYRQSLGQGLEFLIYFQGNSAPDKSGLPSDRFSAERTGGSVSTLTIQRTQQEDSAVYLCASSPRTSNNEQFFGPGTRLTVL.

The CDR3 region has the DNA TGTGCCAGCAGCCCCGGCCGGGGATGGGAGCAGTACTTC. Protein: CASSPGRGWEQYF. This sequence joins TRBV6-6 and TRBJ2-7; D might be TRBD2 (5 bases). Trimming shortened V by 6 bases and J by 7 bases, and 16 bases separated the two germline ends. The CDR3 loop spans 13 amino acids. CDR1 and CDR2 from the germline V gene are MNHNY and SVGAGI (reference sequence).

This clone was observed at least ten times. V is TRBV18 and J is TRBJ1-2; the D is unclear. The CDR3 consists of 16 residues. CDR1 is KGHSH and CDR2 is LQKENI in the germline V gene. The germline V and J ends were trimmed by 0 bases and 0 bases, with 11 bases remaining between them. In DNA, the CDR3 is TGTGCCAGCTCACCACCGTCTCAGGCTCCTAACTATGGCTACACCTTC. This gives the protein CASSPPSQAPNYGYTF.

In this sample, this clone turned up a few times. V and J are TRBV9 and TRBJ2-2; D remains unclear. V was clipped by 2 bases and J by 2 bases, with 13 bases between them. Germline V lookup: CDR1 SGDLS, CDR2 YYNGEE. The CDR3 sequence is 16 residues long. The CDR3 nucleotides read TGTGCCAGCAGCGTGGCAGCAGGAATTAACACCGGGGAGCTGTTTTTT. Translating gives CASSVAAGINTGELFF.

The rearrangement links TRBV4-3 to TRBJ2-7; 13 bases align to TRBD2. V shed 5 bases and J 7 bases; nucleotides not matched to a gene: 11. Germline loops: CDR1 LGHNA, CDR2 YSLEER. There are 16 residues in the CDR3. The CDR3 loop reads CASSGGGLAGSREQYF. The CDR3 region has the DNA TGCGCCAGCAGCGGAGGGGGACTAGCGGGGTCCCGGGAGCAGTACTTC.

This clone was recorded once. This rearrangement joins TRBV29-1 to TRBJ1-2; 7 positions agree with TRBD1. Trimming took 5 bases from V and 9 from J; bases not matched to a gene: 9. The CDR3 has 12 residues. The V gene's germline CDR1 is SQVTM and CDR2 ANQGSEA. DNA of the CDR3: TGCAGCGTTAACGAGGGGGCGCGGAGCTACACCTTC. Encoded protein: CSVNEGARSYTF. Based on the CDR3 plus reference TRBV29-1 and TRBJ1-2, the full variable domain is SAVISQKPSRDICQRGTSLTIQCQVDSQVTMMFWYRQQPGQSLTLIATANQGSEATYESGFVIDKFPISRPNLTFSTLTVSNMSPEDSSIYLCSVNEGARSYTFGSGTRLTVV.